The rows below give T cell receptor beta chains drawn from one sample of a study of OX40 agonist ivuxolimab in advanced cancers. Produced via immunoSEQ multiplex PCR; TCRdb's table is partial and in-frame only. The data hold around 150,000 clones, with about 93% observed a single time. Specimen: CD4+ or CD8+ T cells sorted from blood, collected in a trial of the OX40 agonist ivuxolimab. All receptors come from an adult with an advanced solid tumor such as melanoma, head and neck, liver or kidney cancer. Each CDR3 is given with its conserved first and last residue. The D gene is left open where the match is weak. Clone size is shown for a subset of rows, as once, few, many or a class of expanded clone.

>TRBV5-6|once|TRBD1|TRBJ1-4
CASSLGQGFLLFF
TGTGCCAGCAGCTTAGGACAGGGGTTTCTACTGTTTTTT
>TRBV28|once|TRBD1|TRBJ2-7
CASSLMPGQGSREQYF
TGTGCCAGCAGTCTCATGCCGGGACAGGGGTCCCGCGAGCAGTACTTC
>TRBV21-1|NA|NA|TRBJ1-6
CASSKVDGVPLHF
TGTGCCAGCAGCAAAGTTGATGGGGTACCCCTCCACTTT
>TRBV5-1|NA|NA|TRBJ2-7
CASSLYEDRLYEQYF
TGCGCCAGCAGCTTGTATGAGGACAGATTATACGAGCAGTACTTC
>TRBV4-3|NA|NA|TRBJ2-1
CASSQEPRDEQFF
TGCGCCAGCAGCCAAGAGCCCCGGGATGAGCAGTTCTTC
>TRBV7-9|NA|NA|TRBJ2-1
CASSLNWGGLDNEQFF
TGTGCCAGCAGCTTAAATTGGGGTGGATTGGACAATGAGCAGTTCTTC
>TRBV6-1|NA|NA|TRBJ2-2
CASSEGVNTGELFF
TGTGCCAGCAGTGAAGGGGTTAACACCGGGGAGCTGTTTTTT
>TRBV4-1|NA|NA|TRBJ1-1
CASSQEGRPGTEAFF
TGCGCCAGCAGCCAAGAGGGCAGGCCAGGGACTGAAGCTTTCTTT
>TRBV7-6|NA|NA|TRBJ2-7
CASSLYEQYF
TGTGCCAGCAGCTTATACGAGCAGTACTTC
>TRBV19|NA|NA|TRBJ2-1
CASSIEDTRGYRQFF
TGTGCCAGTAGTATTGAGGACACCCGAGGTTACCGGCAGTTCTTC
>TRBV25-1|NA|TRBD2|TRBJ2-1
CASSARTSGRADEQFF
TGTGCCAGCAGTGCGCGGACTAGCGGGAGGGCCGATGAGCAGTTCTTC
>TRBV6-5|NA|TRBD1|TRBJ1-3
CASSSTGPGNTIYF
TGTGCCAGCAGTTCGACAGGGCCTGGAAACACCATATATTTT
>TRBV6-5|NA|NA|TRBJ2-7
CATTKRGGHEQYF
TGTGCCACCACGAAAAGGGGGGGGCACGAGCAGTACTTC
>TRBV5-5|NA|NA|TRBJ2-1
CASSPGYNEQFF
TGTGCCAGCAGCCCGGGGTACAATGAGCAGTTCTTC
>TRBV7-9|NA|NA|TRBJ2-3
CASSALPGFSTDTQYF
TGTGCCAGCAGCGCCCTCCCGGGCTTTAGCACAGATACGCAGTATTTT
>TRBV11-3|NA|TRBD1|TRBJ1-2
CASSLRGTDPNYGYTF
TGTGCCAGCAGCCTCCGTGGGACAGATCCAAACTATGGCTACACCTTC
>TRBV29-1|once|TRBD1|TRBJ2-3
CSVGRQGGDTQYF
TGCAGCGTTGGCCGACAGGGGGGGGATACGCAGTATTTT
>TRBV9|NA|NA|TRBJ1-1
CASSSRDGTPTEAFF
TGTGCCAGCAGCTCCCGCGACGGGACGCCAACTGAAGCTTTCTTT
>TRBV28|NA|TRBD1|TRBJ2-3
CASSSGQGRDTQYF
TGTGCCAGCAGTTCTGGACAGGGGAGAGATACGCAGTATTTT
>TRBV6-6|NA|NA|TRBJ1-5
CASSPIGANQPQHF
TGTGCCAGCAGCCCGATAGGCGCCAATCAGCCCCAGCATTTT
>TRBV10-3|NA|NA|TRBJ2-7
CAISPFRTGETYEQYF
TGTGCCATCAGTCCCTTCCGAACCGGGGAGACCTACGAGCAGTACTTC
>TRBV5-5|NA|TRBD1|TRBJ1-4
CASSWGQVGGNEKLFF
TGTGCCAGCAGCTGGGGACAGGTGGGGGGTAATGAAAAACTGTTTTTT
>TRBV6-1|NA|NA|TRBJ2-1
CASPPTLGNEQFF
TGTGCCAGCCCCCCGACCTTGGGGAATGAGCAGTTCTTC
>TRBV2|NA|TRBD1|TRBJ1-2
CASTQGDHYGYTF
TGTGCCAGCACACAGGGGGATCACTATGGCTACACCTTC
>TRBV7-9|NA|TRBD2|TRBJ2-7
CASSLGASGGSSYEQYF
TGTGCCAGCAGCTTGGGGGCTAGCGGGGGCAGCTCCTACGAGCAGTACTTC
>TRBV15|NA|NA|TRBJ2-1
CATSSPQGNYNEQFF
TGTGCCACCAGCAGTCCTCAGGGCAATTACAATGAGCAGTTCTTC
>TRBV21-1|NA|NA|TRBJ2-2
CASSPRERNTGELFF
TGTGCCAGCAGCCCCCGAGAGAGGAACACCGGGGAGCTGTTTTTT
>TRBV6-6|NA|NA|TRBJ1-1
CASSYGDRRTEAFF
TGTGCCAGCAGTTATGGCGACAGGCGCACCGAGGCTTTCTTT
>TRBV29-1|NA|NA|TRBJ1-1
CSVGVIAEAFF
TGCAGCGTTGGGGTCATCGCTGAAGCTTTCTTT
>TRBV28|once|TRBD2|TRBJ2-7
CASSYTGLADEQYF
TGTGCCAGCAGTTACACGGGACTAGCAGACGAGCAGTACTTC